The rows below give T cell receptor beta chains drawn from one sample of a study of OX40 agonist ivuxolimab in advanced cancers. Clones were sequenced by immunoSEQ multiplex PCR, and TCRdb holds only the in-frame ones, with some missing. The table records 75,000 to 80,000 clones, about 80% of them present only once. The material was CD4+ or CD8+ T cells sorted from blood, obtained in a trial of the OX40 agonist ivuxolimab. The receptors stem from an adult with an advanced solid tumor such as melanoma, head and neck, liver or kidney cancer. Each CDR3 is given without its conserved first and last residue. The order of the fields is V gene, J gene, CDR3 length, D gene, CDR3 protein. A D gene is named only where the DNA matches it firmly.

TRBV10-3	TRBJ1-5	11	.	AINAKSNQPQH
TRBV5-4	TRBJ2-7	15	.	ASSSRGRSRASDEQY
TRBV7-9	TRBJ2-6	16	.	ASSHFRALRSGANVLT
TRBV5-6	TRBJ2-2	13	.	ASSFRQVYTGELF
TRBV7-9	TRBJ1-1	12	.	ASSLALTGPEAF
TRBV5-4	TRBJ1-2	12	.	ASSVSRDGKGYT
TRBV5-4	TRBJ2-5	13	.	ASSLVARTLGEQY
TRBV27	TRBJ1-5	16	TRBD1	ASSLTRDRGGSNQPQH
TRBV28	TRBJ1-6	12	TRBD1	ASSPGQSLSPLH
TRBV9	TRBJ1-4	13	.	ASSAHLDPNEKLF
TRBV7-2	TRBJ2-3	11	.	ASSLGFGRDKY
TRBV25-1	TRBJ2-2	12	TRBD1	ASRDRGLTGELF
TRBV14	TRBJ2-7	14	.	ASSQDWIRGAYEQY
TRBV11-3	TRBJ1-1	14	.	ASSLVQWGGNTEAF
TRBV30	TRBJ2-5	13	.	AWSVLRGTQETQY
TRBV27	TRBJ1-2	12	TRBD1	ASSSWDRVGGYT
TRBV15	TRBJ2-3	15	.	ATSRALQGVRTDTQY
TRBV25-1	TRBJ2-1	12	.	ASSEPWTYNEQF
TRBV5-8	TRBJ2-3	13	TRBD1	ASTSTGLRTDTQY
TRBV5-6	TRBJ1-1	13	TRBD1	ASSLADRENTEAF
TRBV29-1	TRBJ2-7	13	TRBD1	SVRGGTGIGDEQY
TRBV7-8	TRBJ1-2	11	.	ASSLGRGNGYT
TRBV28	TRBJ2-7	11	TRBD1	ASKRQGAYGQY
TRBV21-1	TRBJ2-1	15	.	ASSPRGTGRGYNEQF
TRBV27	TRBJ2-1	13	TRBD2	ASSALAGVVDEQF
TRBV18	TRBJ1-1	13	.	ASSRVGVVGTEAF
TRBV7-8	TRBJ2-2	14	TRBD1	ASSLAGQAATGELF
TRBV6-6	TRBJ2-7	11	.	ASSTTGSYEQY
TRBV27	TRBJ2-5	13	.	ASTLSGTRGETQY
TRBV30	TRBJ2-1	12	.	AWDGLSSYNEQF
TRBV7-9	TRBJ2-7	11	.	ASSLGPRYEQY
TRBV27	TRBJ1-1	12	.	ASSLLGANTEAF
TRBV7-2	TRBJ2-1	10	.	ASSLYGEKQF
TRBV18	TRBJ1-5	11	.	ASSPNTYQPQH
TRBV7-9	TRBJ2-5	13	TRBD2	ASSLGAGGSETQY
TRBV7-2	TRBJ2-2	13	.	ASSLLTRNTGELF